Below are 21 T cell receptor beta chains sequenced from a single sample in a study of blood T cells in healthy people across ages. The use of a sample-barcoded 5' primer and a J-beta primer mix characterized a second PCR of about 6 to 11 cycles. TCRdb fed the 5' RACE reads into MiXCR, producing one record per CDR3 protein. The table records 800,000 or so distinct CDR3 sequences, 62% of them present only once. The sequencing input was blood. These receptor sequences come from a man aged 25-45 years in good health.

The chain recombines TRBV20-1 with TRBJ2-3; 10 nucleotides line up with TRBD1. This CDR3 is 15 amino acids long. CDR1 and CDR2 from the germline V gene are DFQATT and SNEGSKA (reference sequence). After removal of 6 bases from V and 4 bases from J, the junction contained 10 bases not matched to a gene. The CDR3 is CSADQDRGKSDTQYF. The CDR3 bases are TGCAGTGCCGATCAGGACAGGGGGAAGTCAGATACGCAGTATTTT.

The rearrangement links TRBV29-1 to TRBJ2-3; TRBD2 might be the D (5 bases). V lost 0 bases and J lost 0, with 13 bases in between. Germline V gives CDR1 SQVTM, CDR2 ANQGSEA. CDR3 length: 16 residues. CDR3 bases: TGCAGCGTTGAAGATCCAGACGGAGGTAGCACAGATACGCAGTATTTT. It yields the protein CSVEDPDGGSTDTQYF.

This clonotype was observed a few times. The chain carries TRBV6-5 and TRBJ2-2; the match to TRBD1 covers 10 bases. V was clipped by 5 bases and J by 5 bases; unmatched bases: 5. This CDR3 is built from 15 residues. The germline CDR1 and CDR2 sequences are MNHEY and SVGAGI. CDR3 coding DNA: TGTGCCAGCAGTCGGGACAGGGGAAGTACCGGGGAGCTGTTTTTT. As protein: CASSRDRGSTGELFF.

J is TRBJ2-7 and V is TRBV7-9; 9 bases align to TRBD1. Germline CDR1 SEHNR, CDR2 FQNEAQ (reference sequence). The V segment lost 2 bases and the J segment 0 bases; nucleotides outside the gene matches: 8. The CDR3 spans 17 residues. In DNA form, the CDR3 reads TGTGCCAGCAGCTTATTGAACCCGGGACAGGGCTCCTACGAGCAGTACTTC. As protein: CASSLLNPGQGSYEQYF.

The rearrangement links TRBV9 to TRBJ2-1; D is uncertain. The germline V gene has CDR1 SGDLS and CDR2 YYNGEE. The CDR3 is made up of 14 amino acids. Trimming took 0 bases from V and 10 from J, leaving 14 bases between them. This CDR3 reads CASSVGGSTYEQFF. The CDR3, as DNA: TGTGCCAGCAGCGTAGGGGGATCTACCTACGAGCAGTTCTTC. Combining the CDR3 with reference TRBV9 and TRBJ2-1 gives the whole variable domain DSGVTQTPKHLITATGQRVTLRCSPRSGDLSVYWYQQSLDQGLQFLIQYYNGEERAKGNILERFSAQQFPDLHSELNLSSLELGDSALYFCASSVGGSTYEQFFGPGTRLTVL.

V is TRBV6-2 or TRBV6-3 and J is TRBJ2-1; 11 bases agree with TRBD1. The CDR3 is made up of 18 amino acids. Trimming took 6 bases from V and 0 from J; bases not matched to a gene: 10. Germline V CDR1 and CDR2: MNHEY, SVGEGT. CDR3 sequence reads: CASSPNPGQGGSYNEQFF. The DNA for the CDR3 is TGTGCCAGCAGCCCTAACCCGGGACAGGGGGGCTCCTACAATGAGCAGTTCTTC.

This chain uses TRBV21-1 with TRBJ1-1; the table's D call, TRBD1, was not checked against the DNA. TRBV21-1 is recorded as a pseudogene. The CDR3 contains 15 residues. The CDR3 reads CASSSRDRQNTEAFF. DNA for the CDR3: TGTGCCAGCAGTTCCCGGGACAGGCAAAACACTGAAGCTTTCTTT.

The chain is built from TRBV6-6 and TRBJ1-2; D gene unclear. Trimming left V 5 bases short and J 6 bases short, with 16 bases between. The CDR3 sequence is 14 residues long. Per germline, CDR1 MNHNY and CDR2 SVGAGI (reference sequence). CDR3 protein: CASSDRVGVDGYTF. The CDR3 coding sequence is TGTGCCAGCAGTGACCGGGTCGGAGTGGATGGCTACACCTTC.

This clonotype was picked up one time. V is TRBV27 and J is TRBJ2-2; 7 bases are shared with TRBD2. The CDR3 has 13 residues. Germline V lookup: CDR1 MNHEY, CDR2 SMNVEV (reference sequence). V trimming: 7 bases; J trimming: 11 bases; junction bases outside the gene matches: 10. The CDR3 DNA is TGTGCCAGCACGGGACTACCCACTGCAGAGCTGTTTTTT. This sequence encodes CASTGLPTAELFF.

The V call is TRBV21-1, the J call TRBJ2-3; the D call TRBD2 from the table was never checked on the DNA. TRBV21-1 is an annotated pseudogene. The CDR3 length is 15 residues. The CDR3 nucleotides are TGTGCCAGCAGCACTCTAGCGGGGGGGTCAGATACGCAGTATTTT. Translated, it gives CASSTLAGGSDTQYF.

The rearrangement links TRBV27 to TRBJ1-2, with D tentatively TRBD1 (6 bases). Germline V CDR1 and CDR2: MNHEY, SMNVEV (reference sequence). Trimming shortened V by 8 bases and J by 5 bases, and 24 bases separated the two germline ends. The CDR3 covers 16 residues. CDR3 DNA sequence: TGTGCCAGCTCGACCCACGGGGGGCGTACCATTTATGGCTACACCTTC. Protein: CASSTHGGRTIYGYTF.

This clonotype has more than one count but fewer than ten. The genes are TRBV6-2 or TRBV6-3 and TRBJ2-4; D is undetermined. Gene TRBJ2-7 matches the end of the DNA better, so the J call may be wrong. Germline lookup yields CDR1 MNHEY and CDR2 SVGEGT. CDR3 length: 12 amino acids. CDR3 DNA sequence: TGTGCCAGCAGTATAGGGAATTACGAGCAGTACTTC. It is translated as CASSIGNYEQYF.

CDR3 nucleotide sequence: TGCAGCACCTTCCCGAGGGAGCACTATGGCTACACCTTC. Protein product: CSTFPREHYGYTF. The chain carries TRBV29-1 and TRBJ1-2; no firm D call. Germline CDR1 is SQVTM and CDR2 is ANQGSEA. V was pared by 8 bases and J by 3 bases, with 16 bases between. There are 13 residues in the CDR3.

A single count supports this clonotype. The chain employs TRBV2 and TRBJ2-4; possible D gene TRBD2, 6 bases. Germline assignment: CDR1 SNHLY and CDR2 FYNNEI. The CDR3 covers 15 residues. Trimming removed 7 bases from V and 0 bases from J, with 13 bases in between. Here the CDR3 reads CASMGGDLAKNIQYF. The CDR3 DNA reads TGTGCCAGCATGGGAGGAGACCTAGCCAAAAACATTCAGTACTTC.

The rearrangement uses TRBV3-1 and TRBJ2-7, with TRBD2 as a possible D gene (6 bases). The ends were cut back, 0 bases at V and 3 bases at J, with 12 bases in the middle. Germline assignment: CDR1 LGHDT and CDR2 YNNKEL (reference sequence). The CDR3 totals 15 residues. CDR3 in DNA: TGTGCCAGCAGCCAAGACGCACTAGCAAACTACGAGCAGTACTTC. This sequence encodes CASSQDALANYEQYF.

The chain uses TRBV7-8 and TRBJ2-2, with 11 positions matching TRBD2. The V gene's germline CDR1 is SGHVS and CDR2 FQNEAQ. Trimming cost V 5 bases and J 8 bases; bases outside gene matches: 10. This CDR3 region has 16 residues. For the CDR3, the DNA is TGTGCCAGCAGCCATAGCGGGGGGGCCTTGGGAGGGGAGCTGTTTTTT. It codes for CASSHSGGALGGELFF.

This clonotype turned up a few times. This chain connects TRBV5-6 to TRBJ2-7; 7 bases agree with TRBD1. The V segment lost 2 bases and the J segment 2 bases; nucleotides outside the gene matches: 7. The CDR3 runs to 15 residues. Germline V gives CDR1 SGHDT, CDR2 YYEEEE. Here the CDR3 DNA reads TGTGCCAGCAGCTTAACATGGGACAGAACCTACGAGCAGTACTTC. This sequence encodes CASSLTWDRTYEQYF. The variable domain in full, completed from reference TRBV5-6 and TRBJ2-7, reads DAGVTQSPTHLIKTRGQQVTLRCSPKSGHDTVSWYQQALGQGPQFIFQYYEEEERQRGNFPDRFSGHQFPNYSSELNVNALLLGDSALYLCASSLTWDRTYEQYFGPGTRLTVT.

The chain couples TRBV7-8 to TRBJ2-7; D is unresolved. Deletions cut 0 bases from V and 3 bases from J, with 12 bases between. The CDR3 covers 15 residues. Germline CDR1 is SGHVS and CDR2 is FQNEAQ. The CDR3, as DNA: TGTGCCAGCAGCTTAGCCCTGGGTGAAAGCTACGAGCAGTACTTC. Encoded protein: CASSLALGESYEQYF.

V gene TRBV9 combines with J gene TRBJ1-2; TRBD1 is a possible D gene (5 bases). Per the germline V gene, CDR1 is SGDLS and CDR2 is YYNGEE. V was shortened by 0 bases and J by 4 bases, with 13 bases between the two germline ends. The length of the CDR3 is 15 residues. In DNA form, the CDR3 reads TGTGCCAGCAGCGTAGGAGGGGACTCTTCCTATGGCTACACCTTC. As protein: CASSVGGDSSYGYTF.

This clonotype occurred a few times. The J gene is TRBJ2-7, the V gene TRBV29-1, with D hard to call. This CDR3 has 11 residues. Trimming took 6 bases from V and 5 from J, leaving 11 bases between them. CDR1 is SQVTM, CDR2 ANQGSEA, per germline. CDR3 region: CSVREMNEQYF. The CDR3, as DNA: TGCAGCGTCCGCGAGATGAACGAGCAGTACTTC.

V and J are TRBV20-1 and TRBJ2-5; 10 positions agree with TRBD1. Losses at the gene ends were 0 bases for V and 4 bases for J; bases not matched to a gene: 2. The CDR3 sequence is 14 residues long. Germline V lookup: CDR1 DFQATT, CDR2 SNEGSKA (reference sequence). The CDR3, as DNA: TGCAGTGCTAGAGACCGGGACAGGGGAGAGACCCAGTACTTC. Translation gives CSARDRDRGETQYF.